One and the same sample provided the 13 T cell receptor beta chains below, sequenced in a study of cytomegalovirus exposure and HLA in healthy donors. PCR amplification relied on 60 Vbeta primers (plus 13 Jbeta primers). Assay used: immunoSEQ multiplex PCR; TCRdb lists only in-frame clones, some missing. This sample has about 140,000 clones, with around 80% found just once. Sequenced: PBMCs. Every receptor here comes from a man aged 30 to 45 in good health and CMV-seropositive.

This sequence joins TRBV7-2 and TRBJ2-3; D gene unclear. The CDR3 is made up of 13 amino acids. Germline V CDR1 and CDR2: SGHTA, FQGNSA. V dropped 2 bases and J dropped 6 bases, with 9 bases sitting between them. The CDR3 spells CASSLPPRDTQYF. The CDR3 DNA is TGTGCCAGCAGCTTACCCCCCAGGGATACGCAGTATTTT. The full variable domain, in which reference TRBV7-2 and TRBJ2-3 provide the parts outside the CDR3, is GAGVSQSPSNKVTEKGKDVELRCDPISGHTALYWYRQSLGQGLEFLIYFQGNSAPDKSGLPSDRFSAERTGGSVSTLTIQRTQQEDSAVYLCASSLPPRDTQYFGPGTRLTVL.

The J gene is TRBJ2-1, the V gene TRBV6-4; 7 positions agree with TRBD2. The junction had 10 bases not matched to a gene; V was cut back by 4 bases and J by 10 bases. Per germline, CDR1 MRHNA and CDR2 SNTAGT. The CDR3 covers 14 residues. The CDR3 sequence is CASSVLAEVGEQFF. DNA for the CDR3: TGTGCCAGCAGTGTCCTAGCGGAGGTCGGGGAGCAGTTCTTC.

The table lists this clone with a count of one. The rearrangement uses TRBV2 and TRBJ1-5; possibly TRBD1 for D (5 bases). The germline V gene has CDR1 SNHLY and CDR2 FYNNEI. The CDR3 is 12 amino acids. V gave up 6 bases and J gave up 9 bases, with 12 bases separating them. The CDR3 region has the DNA TGTGCCAGCAGCCCCCACGGGGGGCCCCAGCATTTT. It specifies CASSPHGGPQHF.

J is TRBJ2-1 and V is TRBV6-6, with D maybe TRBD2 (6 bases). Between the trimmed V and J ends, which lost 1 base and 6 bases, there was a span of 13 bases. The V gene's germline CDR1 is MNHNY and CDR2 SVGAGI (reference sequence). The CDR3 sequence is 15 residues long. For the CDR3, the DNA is TGTGCCAGCAGTTACTTGGTCCTAGCGCGCAATGAGCAGTTCTTC. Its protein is CASSYLVLARNEQFF.

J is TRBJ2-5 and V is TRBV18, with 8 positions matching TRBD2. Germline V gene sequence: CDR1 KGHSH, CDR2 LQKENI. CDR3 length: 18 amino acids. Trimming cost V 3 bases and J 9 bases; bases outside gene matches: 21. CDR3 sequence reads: CASSPLAAAGATLGAQYF. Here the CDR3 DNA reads TGTGCCAGCTCACCCCTCGCGGCAGCGGGGGCCACTCTGGGGGCCCAGTACTTC.

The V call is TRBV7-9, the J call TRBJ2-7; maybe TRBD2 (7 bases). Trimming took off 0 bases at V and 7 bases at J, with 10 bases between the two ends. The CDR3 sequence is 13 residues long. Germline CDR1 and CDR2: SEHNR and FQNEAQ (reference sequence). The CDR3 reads CASSLAGGGEQYF. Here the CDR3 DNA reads TGTGCCAGCAGCTTAGCGGGAGGGGGGGAGCAGTACTTC.

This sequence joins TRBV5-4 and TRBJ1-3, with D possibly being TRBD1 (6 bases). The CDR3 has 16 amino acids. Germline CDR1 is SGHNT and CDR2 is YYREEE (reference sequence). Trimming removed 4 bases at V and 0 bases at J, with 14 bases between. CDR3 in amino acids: CASSKTGEYSGNTIYF. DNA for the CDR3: TGTGCCAGCAGCAAGACAGGTGAATACTCTGGAAACACCATATATTTT. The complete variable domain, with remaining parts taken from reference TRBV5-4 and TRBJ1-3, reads ETGVTQSPTHLIKTRGQQVTLRCSSQSGHNTVSWYQQALGQGPQFIFQYYREEENGRGNFPPRFSGLQFPNYSSELNVNALELDDSALYLCASSKTGEYSGNTIYFGEGSWLTVV.

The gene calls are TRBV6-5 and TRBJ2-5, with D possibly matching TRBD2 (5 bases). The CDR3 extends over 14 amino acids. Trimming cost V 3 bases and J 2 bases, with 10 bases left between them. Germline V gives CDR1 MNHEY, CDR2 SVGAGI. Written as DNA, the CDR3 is TGTGCCAGCAGTTATACTAGATTTCAAGAGACCCAGTACTTC. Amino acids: CASSYTRFQETQYF.

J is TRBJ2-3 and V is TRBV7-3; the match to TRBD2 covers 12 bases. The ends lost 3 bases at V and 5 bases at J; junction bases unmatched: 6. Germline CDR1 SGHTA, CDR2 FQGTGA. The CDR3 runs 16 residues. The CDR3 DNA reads TGTGCCAGCAGCTTCCTAGCGGGAGGGCCTATAGATACGCAGTATTTT. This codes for CASSFLAGGPIDTQYF.

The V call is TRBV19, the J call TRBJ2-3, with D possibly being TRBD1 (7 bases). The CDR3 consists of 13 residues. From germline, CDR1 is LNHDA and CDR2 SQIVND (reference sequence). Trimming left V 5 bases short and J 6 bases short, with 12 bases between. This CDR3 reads CASSFQGGDTQYF. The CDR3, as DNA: TGTGCCAGTAGTTTTCAGGGGGGCGATACGCAGTATTTT.

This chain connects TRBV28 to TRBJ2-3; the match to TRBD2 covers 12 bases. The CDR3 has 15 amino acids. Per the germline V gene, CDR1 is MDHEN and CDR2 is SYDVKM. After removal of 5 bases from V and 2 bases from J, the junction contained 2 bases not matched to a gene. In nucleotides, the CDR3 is TGTGCCAGCAGTCTAGCGGGAGGGGTCACAGATACGCAGTATTTT. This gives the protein CASSLAGGVTDTQYF.

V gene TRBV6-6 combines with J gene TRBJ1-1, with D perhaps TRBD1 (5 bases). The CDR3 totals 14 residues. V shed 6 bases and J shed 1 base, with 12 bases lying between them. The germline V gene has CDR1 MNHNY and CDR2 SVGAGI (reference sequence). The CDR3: CASRTDGGNTEAFF. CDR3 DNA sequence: TGTGCCAGCAGGACAGACGGGGGGAACACTGAAGCTTTCTTT.

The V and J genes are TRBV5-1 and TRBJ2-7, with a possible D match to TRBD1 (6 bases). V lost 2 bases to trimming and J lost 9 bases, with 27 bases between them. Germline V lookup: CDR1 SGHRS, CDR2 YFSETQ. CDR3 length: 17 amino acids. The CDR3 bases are TGCGCCAGCAGCTTATCGGGTACAGGGCCTCCGGCGGGTACGCAGTACTTC. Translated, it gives CASSLSGTGPPAGTQYF.